This TCR beta chain comes out of a study of T cells in narcolepsy (dated by TCRdb to 2017 to 2018). Concerning the study at large: The study enrolled patients with narcolepsy type 1 or type 2 (NT1, NT2) together with healthy control donors. The study used TCR Vbeta sequencing to track clonotypes in blood and CSF while looking for autoreactive T cells in narcolepsy patients that target self-antigens of hypocretin neurons (hypocretin, TRIB2). Beyond this particular receptor, the publication reports: No sequences matching autoreactive T cell clones were present in some of the blood memory CD4+ repertoires from patients and controls. Patients and controls had comparable numbers of sequenced blood memory CD4+ clonotypes, averaging about 39,000 and 35,000, respectively. Autoreactive clonotypes were reported to be detected serially in the blood of the same patients and of different patients, but not in the blood of healthy controls. Plots that compared CSF and blood CD4+ T cell clonotypes from the same patient highlighted HCRT-specific and TRIB2-specific autoreactive clonotypes.

Reading the germline V gene (reference sequence) gives CDR1 LNHNV and CDR2 YYDKDF. Deletion took 0 bases off V and 2 bases off J, with a span of 11 bases between the germline ends. The CDR3 spans 15 residues, from the cysteine through the phenylalanine. CDR3 DNA is the only sequence kept; it has 45 bases, read in frame from the first base. Memory CD4+ T cells were sorted ex vivo from peripheral blood of narcolepsy patients and healthy controls for TCR Vbeta sequencing. Of note for this clone: Its specific antigen is unknown. It has no much larger one-base neighbor in the sample; base qualities were not kept.

Library prep was done by the immunoSEQ multiplex PCR assay. TCRdb retrieved this table from immuneACCESS and kept in-frame rearrangements only. Not all clones are present; in checked studies, unresolved V genes account for under half, and no reason is known for the remainder. The sample yields just over 20,000 clones; around 90% were counted once. The ten largest clones take up approximately 1% of the sample. Sequencing used CD45RA- memory CD4+ T cells from PBMCs. The cell subset or site label of this sample denotes: memory T cells sorted ex vivo from peripheral blood. The receptor comes from a human donor with narcolepsy. This receptor chain uses TRBV15 and TRBJ2-7, and perhaps TRBD1 as D gene, on 5 matching bases. This receptor has the CDR3 CATSRDLGVTYEQYF. DNA sequence: TGTGCCACCAGCAGAGATCTAGGGGTTACCTACGAGCAGTACTTC.